These 21 T cell receptor beta chains were all obtained from the same sample, sequenced in a study of spatial heterogeneity in lung cancer. Time point given: sample taken at primary tumor resection. Tumor, nontumor lung or frozen PBMC supplied whole RNA, sequenced without sorting. TCRdb analysed the 5' RACE reads with MiXCR anew, one entry per CDR3 protein. The sample consists of about 29,000 distinct CDR3 sequences, 7.5% to 9.5% of them appearing once. The material sequenced was PBMCs, taken at surgery. The receptor source for this set is a female donor with early-stage non-small cell lung cancer.

Ten or more counts support this clonotype. CDR3 residues: CASSLVGNQPQHF. CDR3 nucleotides: TGTGCCAGCAGCTTAGTAGGCAATCAGCCCCAGCATTTT. V is TRBV7-2 and J is TRBJ1-5; no reliable D call. Germline CDR1 is SGHTA and CDR2 is FQGNSA. Trimming took 1 base from V and 2 from J, leaving 3 bases between them. The CDR3 is made up of 13 amino acids.

This rearrangement joins TRBV9 to TRBJ2-3; the match to TRBD2 covers 7 bases. The germline CDR1 and CDR2 sequences are SGDLS and YYNGEE. V was clipped by 0 bases and J by 4 bases; unmatched bases: 8. The CDR3 extends over 16 amino acids. The chain's CDR3 is CASSVAGRAGADTQYF. Written as DNA, the CDR3 is TGTGCCAGCAGCGTAGCTGGGAGGGCGGGAGCAGATACGCAGTATTTT.

The chain has TRBV20-1 and TRBJ2-7; 8 bases fit TRBD2. From germline, CDR1 is DFQATT and CDR2 SNEGSKA (reference sequence). J gave up 6 bases and V 0 bases, and 4 bases lay outside the gene matches. The CDR3 has 13 amino acids. As DNA, the CDR3 is TGCAGTGCTAGAGACGTTGCGGGAGGCGAGCAGTACGTC. This gives the protein CSARDVAGGEQYV.

This chain uses TRBV19 with TRBJ2-5; unclear D gene. This CDR3 is built from 14 residues. V was shortened by 5 bases and J by 3 bases, with 13 bases between the two germline ends. The germline gives CDR1 LNHDA, CDR2 SQIVND (reference sequence). DNA for the CDR3: TGTGCCAGTAGTGGTTTGACATCGAAAGAGACCCAGTACTTC. This translates into CASSGLTSKETQYF.

This clonotype was counted many times. The chain employs TRBV7-6 and TRBJ2-1, with unresolved D. The CDR3 consists of 13 residues. Per germline, CDR1 SGHVS and CDR2 FNYEAQ. Trimming stripped 3 bases from V and 1 base from J, with 4 bases between. DNA of the CDR3: TGTGCCAGCAGCTTCCAGTCCTACAATGAGCAGTTCTTC. Translating it yields CASSFQSYNEQFF. The whole variable domain, remainder taken from reference TRBV7-6 and TRBJ2-1, is GAGVSQSPRYKVTKRGQDVALRCDPISGHVSLYWYRQALGQGPEFLTYFNYEAQQDKSGLPNDRFSAERPEGSISTLTIQRTEQRDSAMYRCASSFQSYNEQFFGPGTRLTVL.

V and J are TRBV19 and TRBJ1-2, with 9 bases fitting TRBD1. Losses at the gene ends were 7 bases for V and 1 base for J; bases not matched to a gene: 13. Germline V gene sequence: CDR1 LNHDA, CDR2 SQIVND (reference sequence). The CDR3 covers 17 residues. The CDR3 spells CASNVRDRAYVNYGYTF. The CDR3 DNA follows: TGTGCCAGTAACGTCCGGGACAGGGCGTATGTTAACTATGGCTACACCTTC.

The V gene is TRBV6-5, the J gene TRBJ2-7; perhaps TRBD1 as D (5 bases). Per the germline V gene, CDR1 is MNHEY and CDR2 is SVGAGI. V lost 6 bases and J 3 bases, leaving 18 bases between the germline ends. The CDR3 sequence is 15 residues long. Written as DNA, the CDR3 is TGTGCCAGCAGCCCCGATCCCGGACATTACTACGAGCAGTACGTC. As protein: CASSPDPGHYYEQYV.

This clonotype was seen more than once but under ten times. The missing conserved phenylalanine or tryptophan at the end of this CDR3 makes a read error likely. The DNA is omitted, as the CDR3 cannot be located on it reliably, and the CDR3 follows TCRdb's listing. The rearrangement links TRBV19 to TRBJ2-7; the table's D call, TRBD2, has no DNA check behind it. The CDR3 is made up of 11 amino acids, end residues included. The germline V gene encodes CDR1 LNHDA and CDR2 SQIVND (reference sequence). CDR3 region: CASSSVGPPRI.

This clonotype was observed at least ten times. J is TRBJ2-5 and V is TRBV7-2; the D gene is possibly TRBD2 (5 bases). The CDR3 length is 14 residues. V dropped 1 base and J dropped 3 bases, with 9 bases sitting between them. In germline, CDR1 is SGHTA, CDR2 FQGNSA. CDR3 residues: CASSLGRRKETQYF. Here the CDR3 DNA reads TGTGCCAGCAGCTTAGGGAGGAGAAAAGAGACCCAGTACTTC.

This clonotype was counted ten times or more. The chain joins TRBV23-1 to TRBJ2-2; D uncertain. TRBV23-1 is sorted into the ORF group, with uncertain function. Trimming pared 6 bases from V and 0 bases from J, leaving 8 bases between. This CDR3 is 14 amino acids long. CDR3 residues: CASRTVTNTGELFF. CDR3 bases: TGCGCCAGCAGAACAGTTACGAACACCGGGGAGCTGTTTTTT.

J is TRBJ2-1 and V is TRBV28, with 8 bases aligning to TRBD2. The CDR3 totals 13 residues. Germline CDR1 MDHEN, CDR2 SYDVKM. V shed 6 bases and J 4 bases; nucleotides not matched to a gene: 2. The CDR3 sequence: CASRREGYNEQFF. The CDR3 DNA reads as TGTGCCAGCAGACGGGAGGGGTACAATGAGCAGTTCTTC.

The chain recombines TRBV20-1 with TRBJ2-3, with 10 bases aligning to TRBD2. Germline CDR1 reads DFQATT; CDR2 reads SNEGSKA (reference sequence). The length of the CDR3 is 15 residues. J lost 3 bases, V lost 2 bases, and 5 bases had no gene match. The CDR3 DNA reads as TGCAGTGCTAGACCTACTAGCGGGAAGACAGATACGCAGTATTTT. This encodes CSARPTSGKTDTQYF.

This clonotype was detected ten times or more. This chain uses TRBV6-2 or TRBV6-3 with TRBJ2-1, with 9 bases that match TRBD2. The CDR3 runs to 14 residues. Germline V CDR1 and CDR2: MNHEY, SVGEGT. J lost 3 bases, V lost 8 bases, and 5 bases had no gene match. CDR3 protein: CASRLAVDYNEQFF. The CDR3 DNA sequence: TGTGCCAGCCGACTAGCGGTAGACTACAATGAGCAGTTCTTC.

The chain has TRBV6-4 and TRBJ2-1; D is ambiguous. This CDR3 spans 13 amino acids. CDR1 and CDR2 from the germline V gene are MRHNA and SNTAGT. Deletions cut 0 bases from V and 7 bases from J, with 7 bases between. This chain's CDR3 is CASSDSDPNEQFF. CDR3 nucleotides: TGTGCCAGCAGTGACTCTGACCCGAATGAGCAGTTCTTC.

This clonotype was observed at least ten times. The genes are TRBV10-3 and TRBJ1-5; 7 bases fit TRBD1. CDR3 length equals 15 residues. V dropped 8 bases and J dropped 0; count of bases not matched to a gene: 7. Looked up from germline, CDR1 is ENHRY and CDR2 is SYGVKD. The CDR3 is CAIGQGGSSNQPQHF. CDR3 nucleotide sequence: TGTGCCATCGGGCAGGGGGGTTCTAGCAATCAGCCCCAGCATTTT.

This clonotype showed up many times. This chain uses TRBV9 with TRBJ2-1; 8 bases align to TRBD1. This CDR3 region has 15 residues. The J segment lost 7 bases and the V segment lost 4 bases, leaving 10 bases of the junction unmatched. Germline CDR1 SGDLS, CDR2 YYNGEE. The CDR3 bases are TGTGCCAGCAGCACTCAGGGGGCGTTGGGTAATGAGCAGTTCTTC. Translation: CASSTQGALGNEQFF.

This clonotype was detected only a few times. The chain links TRBV5-1 to TRBJ1-5; tentatively, D is TRBD1 (5 bases). The germline CDR1 and CDR2 sequences are SGHRS and YFSETQ. Trimming pared 0 bases from V and 2 bases from J, leaving 15 bases between. The CDR3 is made up of 17 amino acids. CDR3 residues: CASSLDPQGVGNQPQHF. The CDR3 coding sequence is TGCGCCAGCAGCTTGGACCCCCAGGGTGTCGGCAATCAGCCCCAGCATTTT.

The sample holds many counts of this clonotype. The CDR3 nucleotides are TGTGCCAGCAGCCAAGCCCCCCCTGGAGGGAGGGGCTACAATGAGCAGTTCTTC. This translates into CASSQAPPGGRGYNEQFF. The chain joins TRBV14 to TRBJ2-1; 7 positions match TRBD2. V shed 1 base and J 3 bases; nucleotides not matched to a gene: 12. CDR3 length: 18 residues. Germline-derived CDR1 and CDR2 are SGHDN and FVKESK.

This clonotype was seen ten or more times. The V call is TRBV2, the J call TRBJ2-2; D is unresolved. Germline CDR1 and CDR2: SNHLY and FYNNEI. V was clipped by 5 bases and J by 8 bases, with 12 bases between them. CDR3 length: 13 amino acids. The CDR3 reads CASSFSRVGELFF. The DNA of the CDR3 is TGTGCCAGCAGTTTCTCGCGTGTGGGGGAGCTGTTTTTT.

The chain links TRBV11-2 to TRBJ1-1; a possible D gene is TRBD1 (6 bases). Trimming removed 5 bases at V and 6 bases at J, with 13 bases between. The germline CDR1 and CDR2 sequences are SGHAT and FQNNGV. The CDR3 is 13 residues long. As DNA, the CDR3 is TGTGCCAGCAGCCTACAACAGGGTTCTGAAGCTTTCTTT. It codes for CASSLQQGSEAFF.

The V call is TRBV12-3 or TRBV12-4, the J call TRBJ1-2; D is unclear. The CDR3 contains 10 residues. V lost 6 bases, J lost 7 bases, and 6 bases lay in between. CDR3 residues: CASSQLGYTF. Here the CDR3 DNA reads TGTGCCAGCAGCCAACTTGGCTACACCTTC.